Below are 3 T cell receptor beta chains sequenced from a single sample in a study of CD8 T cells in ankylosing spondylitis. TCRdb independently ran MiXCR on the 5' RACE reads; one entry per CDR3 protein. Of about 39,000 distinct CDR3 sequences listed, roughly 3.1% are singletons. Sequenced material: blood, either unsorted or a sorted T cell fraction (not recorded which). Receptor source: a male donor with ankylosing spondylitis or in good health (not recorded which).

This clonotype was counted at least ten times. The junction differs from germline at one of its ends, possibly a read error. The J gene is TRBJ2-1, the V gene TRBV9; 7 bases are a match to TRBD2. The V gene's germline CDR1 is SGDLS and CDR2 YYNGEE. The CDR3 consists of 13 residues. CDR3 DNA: TGTGCCAGCAGCGTAGATTCAGGACTAGGAATGAACTTC. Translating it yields CASSVDSGLGMNF.

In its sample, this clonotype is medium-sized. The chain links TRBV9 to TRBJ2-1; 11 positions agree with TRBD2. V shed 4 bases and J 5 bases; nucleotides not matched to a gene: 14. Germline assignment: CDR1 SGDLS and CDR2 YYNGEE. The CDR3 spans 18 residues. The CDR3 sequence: CASSPLIPGLAVHNEQFF. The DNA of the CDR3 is TGTGCCAGCAGCCCGCTAATACCGGGACTAGCGGTACACAATGAGCAGTTCTTC.

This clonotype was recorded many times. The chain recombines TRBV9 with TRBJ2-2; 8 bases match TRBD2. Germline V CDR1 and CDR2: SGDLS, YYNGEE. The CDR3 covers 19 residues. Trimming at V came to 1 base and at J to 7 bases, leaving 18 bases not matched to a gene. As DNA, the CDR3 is TGTGCCAGCAGCGTAAGCGCGGGGGGCAGTTGGGCCATCATCGGGGAGCTGTTTTTT. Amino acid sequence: CASSVSAGGSWAIIGELFF.